This T cell receptor beta chain was sequenced during a study of blood T cells in healthy people across ages. A second roughly 6 to 12 cycle PCR used barcoded and J-beta primers. Every cDNA was tagged by a template-switch adaptor with 12 random nucleotides. TCRdb processed the 5' RACE reads anew with MiXCR; each CDR3 protein has one entry. The sample carries roughly 560,000 distinct CDR3 sequences, about 24% recorded once. Russia was home to the donors, healthy Caucasian individuals aged roughly 6 to 90. These data were also filed under a second study, of T cells of mothers and their children. That report notes: Researchers put all of the extracted RNA into cDNA synthesis, using about 1.4 ug per 15 ul.

The sequenced sample was blood. The receptor was isolated from a boy under 18 in good health.

Here the CDR3 reads CASSLITAGELFF. The CDR3 DNA is TGTGCCAGCAGTTTAATTACGGCCGGGGAGCTGTTTTTT. V usage is TRBV27 and J usage is TRBJ2-2; no definite D call. The CDR3 has 13 residues. Trimming pared 2 bases from V and 6 bases from J, leaving 7 bases between. The germline V gene encodes CDR1 MNHEY and CDR2 SMNVEV (reference sequence).